This T cell receptor (beta chain) was documented in a study of OX40 agonist ivuxolimab in advanced cancers. Background on the study: The patients received agonistic anti-OX40 (CD134) antibody ivuxolimab.

Autoimmune disease history or systemic immunosuppression excluded patients. Sampling times: baseline, cycle 4 day 1, cycle 7 day 1. Germline lookup yields CDR1 MNHEY and CDR2 SVGAGI. V dropped 4 bases and J dropped 0 bases, with 7 bases sitting between them. The CDR3 is 15 residues long. Only in-frame clones appear in the TCRdb table, and some are missing; sequencing was by immunoSEQ multiplex PCR. The sample yields approximately 98,000 clones, 84% seen once. This sample comprised CD4+ or CD8+ T cells sorted from blood, obtained in a trial of the OX40 agonist ivuxolimab. This receptor was identified in an adult with an advanced solid tumor such as melanoma, head and neck, liver or kidney cancer. V gene TRBV6-5 combines with J gene TRBJ2-6; D unresolved. CDR3 amino acids: CASSFRPSGANVLTF. CDR3 bases: TGTGCCAGCAGTTTCAGGCCCTCTGGGGCCAACGTCCTGACTTTC.